The rows below give T cell receptor beta chains drawn from one sample of a study of radiotherapy plus CTLA-4 blockade in lung cancer. Profiled with immunoSEQ multiplex PCR; TCRdb holds only in-frame clones, not every one. The sample has tens of thousands of clones, around 85% seen once. The specimen comprised peripheral blood, sampled from a patient treated with radiotherapy plus ipilimumab. Every receptor here comes from a human donor with non-small cell lung cancer who had a partial response to radiotherapy plus ipilimumab. Both conserved end residues are part of each CDR3. A D gene is named only where the DNA matches it firmly. Not all rows give a size; the values are once, few, many and, for expanded clones, a class.

v_call	j_call	clone_size	d_call	cdr3_nt	cdr3_aa
TRBV28	TRBJ1-5	-	TRBD1	TGTGCCAGCAGTTGGGACAGGGGCCTTGCGGCCCAGCATTTT	CASSWDRGLAAQHF
TRBV2	TRBJ1-1	few	TRBD1	TGTGCCAGCAGTAAAGGACAGGGGGCGATTTTTCCTGAAGCTTTCTTT	CASSKGQGAIFPEAFF
TRBV23-1	TRBJ1-1	once	-	TGCGCCAGCAGACGTCAGAGGGTGAACACTGAAGCTTTCTTT	CASRRQRVNTEAFF
TRBV9	TRBJ2-7	-	TRBD2	TGTGCCAGCAGCGTAGACGGGGGGGATTATTACGAGCAGTACTTC	CASSVDGGDYYEQYF
TRBV6-1	TRBJ1-6	-	TRBD1	TGTGCCAGCAGTGAACCCGGGACAGGGTCTTCACCCCTCCACTTT	CASSEPGTGSSPLHF
TRBV9	TRBJ2-5	-	-	TGTGCCAGCAGCCCCAGCCAGGGTCGCCAAGAGACCCAGTACTTC	CASSPSQGRQETQYF
TRBV12-5	TRBJ2-2	-	TRBD1	TGTGCTAGTGGTTTGGGACAGGGATCCTCCGGGGAGCTGTTTTTT	CASGLGQGSSGELFF
TRBV5-6	TRBJ2-3	-	TRBD2	TGTGCCAGCAGCCTCCGGACTAGCGGGGGATCCACAGATACGCAGTATTTT	CASSLRTSGGSTDTQYF
TRBV19	TRBJ1-3	-	-	TGTGCCAGTGGCGAGAGCGGGAATTTTGGGAACACCATATATTTT	CASGESGNFGNTIYF
TRBV28	TRBJ1-4	-	-	TGTGCCAGCAGTTTGCCGGGGGAAAAACTGTTTTTT	CASSLPGEKLFF
TRBV6-1	TRBJ1-1	once	-	TGTGCCAGCAGTGAAGCGCTTGGGAGGATGAACACTGAAGCTTTCTTT	CASSEALGRMNTEAFF
TRBV19	TRBJ1-1	-	-	TGTGCCAGCTTTTTAACAGGGTCCACTGAAGCTTTCTTT	CASFLTGSTEAFF
TRBV27	TRBJ1-1	-	TRBD1	TGTGCCAGCAAGGTCAGGGGGCTGACTGAAGCTTTCTTT	CASKVRGLTEAFF